This T cell receptor beta chain was recovered during a study of cytomegalovirus exposure and HLA in healthy donors. The CDR3 is 14 amino acids. The germline V gene has CDR1 LNHNV and CDR2 YYDKDF (reference sequence). The V end was cut by 3 bases, the J end by 3 bases, with 9 bases between. The PCR had 60 Vbeta and 13 Jbeta primers. Clones were read by immunoSEQ multiplex PCR, and TCRdb kept only the in-frame ones, dropping some. The repertoire holds roughly 200,000 clones, with about 80% as singletons. The specimen sequenced was PBMCs. This sequence was found in a woman in her 30s in good health and CMV-seropositive. The rearrangement uses TRBV15 and TRBJ1-3; D unresolved. The CDR3 reads CATSRAVGGNTIYF. In DNA form, the CDR3 reads TGTGCCACCAGCAGGGCAGTTGGTGGAAACACCATATATTTT.